The 17 T cell receptor beta chains in this list originate from one sample, sequenced in a study of Graves' ophthalmopathy and Graves' hyperthyroidism. RNA transcripts were the source from which TCR beta CDR3 regions were amplified. HTBI primers primed a first-round RT-PCR, and a second-round multiplex PCR followed. TCRdb passed the multiplex PCR reads through MiXCR, listing each CDR3 protein once. The sample carries 200,000 to 250,000 distinct CDR3 sequences, approximately 21% recorded once. Material for sequencing was peripheral blood. The receptors originated from a woman aged 45-65 years with Graves' ophthalmopathy.

This clonotype was detected only a few times. V is TRBV7-2 and J is TRBJ1-2; 8 positions match TRBD1. Per the germline V gene, CDR1 is SGHTA and CDR2 is FQGNSA. CDR3 length: 14 residues. With V trimmed by 4 bases and J by 0 bases, 1 base remained unmatched. The CDR3 region has the DNA TGTGCCAGCAGCTCACAGGGGGCTAACTATGGCTACACCTTC. Its translation is CASSSQGANYGYTF.

At least ten counts were recorded for this clonotype. The J gene is TRBJ2-7, the V gene TRBV30; TRBD1 matches at 8 bases. Germline assignment: CDR1 GTSNPN and CDR2 SVGIG (reference sequence). V was pared by 0 bases and J by 7 bases, with 8 bases of the junction left unmatched. The CDR3 is 14 residues long. The CDR3 protein is CAWSVLGQGREQYF. The DNA of the CDR3 is TGTGCCTGGAGTGTACTTGGACAGGGAAGGGAGCAGTACTTC.

This clonotype was counted ten times or more. This sequence joins TRBV29-1 and TRBJ1-1; the D is unclear. This CDR3 comprises 11 residues. V lost 5 bases and J 3 bases, leaving 7 bases between the germline ends. The germline V gene has CDR1 SQVTM and CDR2 ANQGSEA. The CDR3 region has the DNA TGCAGCGTTCCTGGAGACACTGAAGCTTTCTTT. Translating gives CSVPGDTEAFF.

The J gene is TRBJ1-2, the V gene TRBV6-1, with 7 bases aligning to TRBD1. This CDR3 spans 14 amino acids. Germline V gene lookup returns CDR1 MNHNS and CDR2 SASEGT. Trimming took 6 bases from V and 5 from J; bases not matched to a gene: 9. CDR3 region: CASSFRDSSYGYTF. The CDR3 region has the DNA TGTGCCAGCAGCTTCCGGGACAGCAGTTATGGCTACACCTTC.

The chain recombines TRBV6-1 with TRBJ1-3; D call uncertain. V gave up 2 bases and J gave up 0 bases, with 8 bases separating them. The CDR3 extends over 15 amino acids. Germline-derived CDR1 and CDR2 are MNHNS and SASEGT. The CDR3 sequence: CASSELMDSGNTIYF. The CDR3 DNA reads as TGTGCCAGCAGTGAACTAATGGACTCTGGAAACACCATATATTTT.

There are many counts of this clonotype. The chain couples TRBV28 to TRBJ1-2, with D unclear. CDR3 length equals 12 residues. Per germline, CDR1 MDHEN and CDR2 SYDVKM. V lost 3 bases, J lost 8 bases, and 10 bases lay in between. CDR3 coding DNA: TGTGCCAGCAGTTTGCGTCAAGGGGGCTACACCTTC. Its protein product is CASSLRQGGYTF.

This clonotype was found many times. The rearrangement links TRBV10-3 to TRBJ2-2; 10 bases are shared with TRBD1. The V gene end was trimmed by 5 bases and the J gene end by 5 bases; junction bases not matched to a gene: 8. CDR3 size: 16 residues. Looked up from germline, CDR1 is ENHRY and CDR2 is SYGVKD. CDR3 loop: CAISKGQGRGTGELFF. CDR3 DNA: TGTGCCATCAGTAAGGGACAGGGGAGAGGGACCGGGGAGCTGTTTTTT.

This clonotype was counted a few times. The chain uses TRBV20-1 and TRBJ1-1; no firm D call. Trimming left V 1 base short and J 0 bases short, with 9 bases between. This CDR3 comprises 14 residues. Germline lookup yields CDR1 DFQATT and CDR2 SNEGSKA (reference sequence). The CDR3 sequence: CSARGHTMNTEAFF. CDR3 nucleotide sequence: TGCAGTGCTAGAGGACATACCATGAACACTGAAGCTTTCTTT.

The gene calls are TRBV12-3 or TRBV12-4 and TRBJ1-2, with D possibly TRBD1 on 5 matching bases. The CDR3 is 13 amino acids. Trimming stripped 1 base from V and 8 bases from J, with 11 bases between. The CDR3 here is CASSLDGGDGYTF. The CDR3 nucleotides are TGTGCCAGCAGTTTAGACGGGGGGGACGGCTACACCTTC.

This clonotype was observed once. A single base separates this from a much larger clone, so it may be a read error. The rearrangement uses TRBV24-1 and TRBJ2-2; D tentatively fits TRBD1 or TRBD2 (7 bases each). The CDR3 contains 16 residues. Per the germline V gene, CDR1 is KGHDR and CDR2 is SFDVKD. The CDR3 DNA sequence: TGTGCCACCAGTGTGGGAGGGGGCTTGAACACCGGGGAGCCGTTTTTT. Its translation is CATSVGGGLNTGEPFF.

This clonotype was seen repeatedly, ten times or more. V and J are TRBV9 and TRBJ2-5; tentatively, D is TRBD1 (5 bases). The V end was cut by 3 bases, the J end by 2 bases, with 8 bases between. The CDR3 extends over 13 amino acids. From germline, CDR1 is SGDLS and CDR2 YYNGEE. The CDR3 nucleotides read TGTGCCAGCAGCGCGACAGAGCAAGAGACCCAGTACTTC. Translating it yields CASSATEQETQYF.

This clonotype was found a few times. A much larger clonotype is one base distant, so this may be a read error. The chain carries TRBV20-1 and TRBJ2-7; D might be TRBD2 (6 bases). The CDR3 is made up of 15 amino acids. Trimming removed 0 bases at V and 4 bases at J, with 16 bases between. Germline CDR1 DFQATT, CDR2 SNEGSKA (reference sequence). CDR3 loop: CSARDPSGCGYEQYF. The CDR3 DNA is TGCAGTGCTAGAGACCCCAGCGGGTGCGGGTACGAGCAGTACTTC.

This clonotype came up many times. This sequence joins TRBV20-1 and TRBJ2-5; D is ambiguous. The CDR3 extends over 13 amino acids. Germline V gives CDR1 DFQATT, CDR2 SNEGSKA (reference sequence). Trimming cost V 0 bases and J 5 bases, with 10 bases left between them. CDR3 region: CSARDHYGETQYF. For the CDR3, the DNA is TGCAGTGCTAGAGATCACTATGGGGAGACCCAGTACTTC.

The chain joins TRBV6-1 to TRBJ2-5; D is perhaps TRBD1 (5 bases). Germline V gene sequence: CDR1 MNHNS, CDR2 SASEGT. Trimming shortened V by 0 bases and J by 4 bases, and 12 bases separated the two germline ends. CDR3 length: 15 amino acids. DNA for the CDR3: TGTGCCAGCAGTGAAGCGCTGGGGCCCGGAGAGACCCAGTACTTC. Translation: CASSEALGPGETQYF.

This clonotype showed up many times. The chain employs TRBV12-3 or TRBV12-4 and TRBJ1-1; 7 positions agree with TRBD1. This CDR3 spans 16 amino acids. Trimming at V came to 4 bases and at J to 4 bases, leaving 12 bases not matched to a gene. In DNA, the CDR3 is TGTGCCAGCAGTTCCCCATTACAGGGGCAGGGCACTGAAGCTTTCTTT. Translated, it gives CASSSPLQGQGTEAFF.

This clonotype was recorded many times. V gene TRBV5-1 combines with J gene TRBJ2-7, with TRBD2 as a possible D gene (6 bases). The CDR3 contains 14 residues. V lost 2 bases and J 4 bases, leaving 13 bases between the germline ends. CDR1 SGHRS and CDR2 YFSETQ come from the germline V gene. The CDR3 here is CASSLEAGLYEQYF. DNA of the CDR3: TGCGCCAGCAGCTTAGAGGCCGGACTATACGAGCAGTACTTC.

At least ten counts were recorded for this clonotype. This rearrangement joins TRBV6-1 to TRBJ2-5; a weak D match, TRBD1 (6 bases). The germline V gene has CDR1 MNHNS and CDR2 SASEGT. The CDR3 totals 14 residues. V was trimmed by 1 base and J by 0 bases, leaving 6 bases between them. CDR3: CASSEEGDQETQYF. In DNA, the CDR3 is TGTGCCAGCAGTGAAGAGGGGGACCAAGAGACCCAGTACTTC.